Included here is one T cell receptor beta chain sequence, with context. Profiling relied on immunoSEQ multiplex PCR, and the TCRdb table lists in-frame clones only, not all of them. The sample has 360,000 or so clones; around nine tenths are singletons. This entry is derived from a study of blood T cell repertoires in COVID-19. V gave up 4 bases and J gave up 7 bases, with 20 bases separating them. Germline values: CDR1 MNHEY, CDR2 SMNVEV (reference sequence). The CDR3 is made up of 17 amino acids. V usage is TRBV27 and J usage is TRBJ1-6; possibly TRBD1 for D (5 bases). This sequence originates from a young woman who had been exposed to COVID-19. Material for sequencing was PBMCs or T cells enriched from blood (not recorded which). In DNA form, the CDR3 reads TGTGCCAGCAGTTCCCCACTTCGGGGGGGAAGGAATTCACCCCTCCACTTT. Translation: CASSSPLRGGRNSPLHF.